Below, 21 T cell receptor beta chains from the same sample are listed, as sequenced in a study of CD8 T cells in ankylosing spondylitis. Study observations and caveats: Ankylosing spondylitis blood appeared to be characterized by a TCR beta motif of 8 or 9 highly homologous variants.

TCRdb ran MiXCR on the 5' RACE reads and lists one entry per CDR3 protein. The table records hundreds of thousands of distinct CDR3 sequences, 12% of them present only once. No antigen has been assigned to these receptors. The sample consisted of blood, either unsorted or a sorted T cell fraction (not recorded which). The receptors were gathered from a male donor with ankylosing spondylitis.

The rearrangement joins TRBV20-1 to TRBJ2-7; 9 positions agree with TRBD2. The CDR3 sequence is 14 residues long. Trimming at V came to 7 bases and at J to 6 bases, leaving 13 bases not matched to a gene. From germline, CDR1 is DFQATT and CDR2 SNEGSKA (reference sequence). For the CDR3, the DNA is TGCAGTGTGTCGACCGGGACTAGCCCCCTCGAGCAGTACTTC. This gives the protein CSVSTGTSPLEQYF.

This clonotype was counted a few times. The chain links TRBV24-1 to TRBJ1-2; D remains unclear. The CDR3 is made up of 14 amino acids. V was clipped by 3 bases and J by 2 bases, with 9 bases between them. From germline, CDR1 is KGHDR and CDR2 SFDVKD. CDR3 region: CATSDNGRNYGYTF. In nucleotides, the CDR3 is TGTGCCACCAGTGATAACGGCAGAAACTATGGCTACACCTTC.

This clonotype has just a few counts. The CDR3: CASSQWVLWGGDTEAFF. The DNA of the CDR3 is TGCGCCAGCAGCCAATGGGTTCTGTGGGGTGGGGACACTGAAGCTTTCTTT. The rearrangement joins TRBV4-3 to TRBJ1-1; D call uncertain. This CDR3 is built from 17 residues. The V gene's germline CDR1 is LGHNA and CDR2 YSLEER. V dropped 2 bases and J dropped 3 bases, with 19 bases sitting between them.

CDR3 coding DNA: TGCAGTGCTTCCCCGGGACAAATGGGCTACACCTTC. It is translated as CSASPGQMGYTF. J is TRBJ1-2 and V is TRBV20-1; D may be TRBD1 (6 bases). This CDR3 is 12 amino acids long. Germline V gives CDR1 DFQATT, CDR2 SNEGSKA (reference sequence). The V end lost 5 bases, the J end lost 8 bases, and 15 bases lay between the germline ends.

The chain joins TRBV20-1 to TRBJ1-1; tentatively, D is TRBD1 (5 bases). The CDR3 is 14 residues long. V was shortened by 3 bases and J by 1 base, with 12 bases between the two germline ends. The germline gives CDR1 DFQATT, CDR2 SNEGSKA (reference sequence). CDR3 bases: TGCAGTGCTAGCCCCCCAGGGCGGAACACTGAAGCTTTCTTT. It is translated as CSASPPGRNTEAFF.

This rearrangement joins TRBV5-6 to TRBJ1-1; D not resolved. CDR3 length: 14 residues. The germline V gene encodes CDR1 SGHDT and CDR2 YYEEEE. Between the trimmed V and J ends, which lost 1 base and 1 base, there was a span of 8 bases. The CDR3 here is CASSLLRANTEAFF. Written as DNA, the CDR3 is TGTGCCAGCAGCTTGCTGAGAGCGAACACTGAAGCTTTCTTT.

The V call is TRBV4-3, the J call TRBJ2-3, with 9 positions matching TRBD1. Germline trimming cut 4 bases from V and 0 bases from J; bases unmatched to any gene: 17. The CDR3 covers 20 residues. The germline V gene has CDR1 LGHNA and CDR2 YSLEER. The DNA for the CDR3 is TGCGCCAGCAGCCGGACGATTCGGACAGGGGCAACCACTAGCACAGATACGCAGTATTTT. The encoded protein is CASSRTIRTGATTSTDTQYF.

The chain carries TRBV27 and TRBJ2-7; D is unclear. Per germline, CDR1 MNHEY and CDR2 SMNVEV (reference sequence). The length of the CDR3 is 15 residues. V was shortened by 6 bases and J by 2 bases, with 17 bases between the two germline ends. The DNA of the CDR3 is TGTGCCAGCAGCAGAAACCCCACTCCCACCTACGAGCAGTACTTC. Amino acid sequence: CASSRNPTPTYEQYF.

This clonotype was counted many times. The V and J genes are TRBV28 and TRBJ2-7; 9 bases align to TRBD2. The CDR3 is 15 amino acids. Germline CDR1 is MDHEN and CDR2 is SYDVKM. V was clipped by 6 bases and J by 2 bases; unmatched bases: 8. Written as DNA, the CDR3 is TGTGCCAGCAGCCCGGGACTAGCCATAACCTACGAGCAGTACTTC. Translation: CASSPGLAITYEQYF. Supplemented by reference TRBV28 and TRBJ2-7, the full variable domain reads DVKVTQSSRYLVKRTGEKVFLECVQDMDHENMFWYRQDPGLGLRLIYFSYDVKMKEKGDIPEGYSVSREKKERFSLILESASTNQTSMYLCASSPGLAITYEQYFGPGTRLTVT.

This clonotype was recorded many times. The rearrangement uses TRBV7-2 and TRBJ2-7; D is perhaps TRBD2 (5 bases). V shed 5 bases and J shed 0 bases, with 8 bases lying between them. The germline V gene has CDR1 SGHTA and CDR2 FQGNSA. The CDR3 length is 13 residues. CDR3 loop: CASSTEDSYEQYF. CDR3 bases: TGTGCCAGCAGCACGGAGGACTCCTACGAGCAGTACTTC.

This clonotype was counted a few times. This chain uses TRBV4-2 with TRBJ2-7, with D perhaps TRBD1 (7 bases). The ends were cut back, 10 bases at V and 4 bases at J, with 17 bases in the middle. CDR1 and CDR2 (germline): LGHNA, YNFKEQ. The CDR3 has 13 residues. As DNA, the CDR3 is TGTGCCACCGGAGGGGGCGCGGGTTACGAGCAGTACTTC. Residues: CATGGGAGYEQYF.

This clonotype was counted a few times. The chain carries TRBV20-1 and TRBJ2-1, with 8 bases matching TRBD1. Per germline, CDR1 DFQATT and CDR2 SNEGSKA (reference sequence). This CDR3 has 15 residues. After removal of 2 bases from V and 3 bases from J, the junction contained 6 bases not matched to a gene. The CDR3 sequence: CSARKGTGRYNEQFF. The CDR3 nucleotides are TGCAGTGCTAGAAAAGGGACAGGACGCTACAATGAGCAGTTCTTC.

This clonotype came up many times. The J gene is TRBJ1-1, the V gene TRBV29-1, with 8 bases that match TRBD1. The CDR3 length is 11 residues. The ends lost 5 bases at V and 4 bases at J; junction bases unmatched: 0. Germline V lookup: CDR1 SQVTM, CDR2 ANQGSEA. This CDR3 is CSVQGATEAFF. The CDR3 DNA is TGCAGCGTTCAGGGGGCCACTGAAGCTTTCTTT.

Comment on this clonotype: A read error may produce the germline difference seen at one junction end. The rearrangement joins TRBV7-7 to TRBJ2-2; 8 bases are shared with TRBD1. Germline CDR1 reads SSHAT; CDR2 reads FNYEAQ (reference sequence). The CDR3 runs to 14 residues. The CDR3 region has the DNA TGTGCTAGCAGCGCGCACAGGGGGTCCGGGGAGCTGTTTTTT. Translation gives CASSAHRGSGELFF.

The rearrangement joins TRBV29-1 to TRBJ2-1; 7 nucleotides agree with TRBD1. The CDR3 loop spans 14 amino acids. Germline CDR1 and CDR2: SQVTM and ANQGSEA. The V gene end was trimmed by 3 bases and the J gene end by 10 bases; junction bases not matched to a gene: 12. CDR3 residues: CSVDRGIDFWEQFF. The CDR3 nucleotides read TGCAGCGTTGACAGGGGGATAGACTTTTGGGAGCAGTTCTTC.

This clonotype was detected only a few times. The chain combines TRBV4-2 with TRBJ2-6; D unclear. CDR1 and CDR2 (germline): LGHNA, YNFKEQ. Trimming pared 3 bases from V and 1 base from J, leaving 7 bases between. This CDR3 contains 15 residues. Here the CDR3 reads CASSHTRSGANVLTF. DNA for the CDR3: TGTGCCAGCAGCCACACTCGATCTGGGGCCAACGTCCTGACTTTC.

The genes are TRBV3-1 and TRBJ2-7; D possibly uses TRBD1 or TRBD2 (6 bases each). The V gene's germline CDR1 is LGHDT and CDR2 YNNKEL (reference sequence). V lost 0 bases to trimming and J lost 7 bases, with 16 bases between them. This CDR3 contains 15 residues. The CDR3 loop is CASSQDGPGAGEQYF. In DNA form, the CDR3 reads TGTGCCAGCAGCCAAGATGGTCCAGGGGCGGGAGAGCAGTACTTC.

This clonotype was seen repeatedly, ten times or more. The chain uses TRBV29-1 and TRBJ1-1; 9 positions agree with TRBD1. This CDR3 has 15 amino acids. V gave up 4 bases and J gave up 4 bases; unmatched junction bases: 10. From germline, CDR1 is SQVTM and CDR2 ANQGSEA. Written as DNA, the CDR3 is TGCAGCGTTGGACAGGGGGGGATATCTTTCACTGAAGCTTTCTTT. This encodes CSVGQGGISFTEAFF.

This clonotype was detected ten times or more. The CDR3 DNA reads TGCAGTGCTAGTCCCGACAGGGGCGATACGCAGTATTTT. Translation: CSASPDRGDTQYF. The chain combines TRBV20-1 with TRBJ2-3, with 8 positions matching TRBD1. The germline V gene has CDR1 DFQATT and CDR2 SNEGSKA (reference sequence). The CDR3 loop spans 13 amino acids. V trimming: 3 bases; J trimming: 6 bases; junction bases outside the gene matches: 5.

This clonotype has a count of ten or more. The chain carries TRBV12-3 or TRBV12-4 and TRBJ2-7; no reliable D call. V shed 4 bases and J shed 3 bases, with 7 bases lying between them. The CDR3 is 12 residues long. CDR3 in amino acids: CASSWVFYEQYF. CDR3 sequence (DNA): TGTGCCAGCAGTTGGGTCTTCTACGAGCAGTACTTC.

This clonotype was counted between two and nine times. The chain combines TRBV20-1 with TRBJ2-7; 8 nucleotides align to TRBD1. The ends lost 5 bases at V and 3 bases at J; junction bases unmatched: 9. In germline, CDR1 is DFQATT, CDR2 SNEGSKA (reference sequence). CDR3 size: 14 residues. CDR3 sequence: CSASEDRVNYEQYF. CDR3 nucleotide sequence: TGCAGTGCTTCCGAGGACAGGGTCAACTACGAGCAGTACTTC.